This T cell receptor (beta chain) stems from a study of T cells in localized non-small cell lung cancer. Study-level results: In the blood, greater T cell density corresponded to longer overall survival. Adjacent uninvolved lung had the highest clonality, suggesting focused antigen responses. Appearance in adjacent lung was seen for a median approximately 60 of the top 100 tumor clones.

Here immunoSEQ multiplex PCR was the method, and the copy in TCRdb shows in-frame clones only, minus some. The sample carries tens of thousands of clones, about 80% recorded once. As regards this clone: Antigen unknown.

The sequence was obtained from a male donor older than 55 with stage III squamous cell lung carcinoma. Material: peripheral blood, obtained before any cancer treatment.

The DNA of the CDR3 is TGTGCCAGCAGCTTAGAACGGGTTAGCACTGAAGCTTTCTTT. Its translation: CASSLERVSTEAFF. The chain uses TRBV7-8 and TRBJ1-1; D gene unclear. CDR1 and CDR2 from the germline V gene are SGHVS and FQNEAQ. The CDR3 loop spans 14 amino acids. Trimming took off 1 base at V and 4 bases at J, with 10 bases between the two ends.